The present entry profiles one T cell receptor (beta chain) with its context. This clonotype has a count of ten or more. Its binding antigen is unknown. Base quality data are lacking; no much larger clone is found one base away. Being off target in a library aimed at alpha chains, this beta chain has a size of little meaning. The CDR3 starts with the cysteine, ends with the phenylalanine, and has 15 residues. Kept here is only the CDR3 DNA, which spans 45 bases and is read in frame from base 1. Trimming removed 0 bases from V and 6 bases from J, leaving 12 bases between the germline ends. CDR1 is given as MNHEY and CDR2 as SVGAGI, both from the germline V gene. This specimen belongs to a study of spatial heterogeneity in lung cancer (dated by TCRdb to the late 2010s). In terms of the full investigation: Beta-chain transcripts were consistently detected in greater numbers than alpha-chain transcripts, which likely reflected higher beta-chain transcript abundance. In tumor regions, TCR transcript counts showed a strong correlation with a T cell transcriptional module score from matched bulk RNA-seq. In the raw uncorrected reads, each unique combination of TCR and UMI appeared more than ten times on average. TCR alpha and beta repertoires were quantitatively compared across multiple tumor regions, matched nontumor lung and blood in non-small cell lung cancer. Nonsynonymous mutation counts, determined by whole-exome sequencing of tumor tissue, were related to features of the TCR repertoire. At surgery, both alpha and beta chains were TCR-sequenced in approximately 210 tumor regions, approximately 64 matched nontumor lung samples and over 50 PBMC samples.

What the work shows at the level of the full study, not this receptor alone: The count of ubiquitous expanded TCRs correlated with the count of ubiquitous nonsynonymous mutations, and the count of regional expanded TCRs correlated with the count of regional nonsynonymous mutations. Confirming at a functional level the hypothesis that regional TCRs recognize regional mutations was considered to require additional single-cell paired TCR alpha and beta sequencing. TCR-seq was estimated to cover only approximately 6.6% of tumor T cells for alpha chains and 13% for beta chains. The number of expanded intratumoral alpha and beta TCRs correlated with the tumor nonsynonymous mutation count.

Libraries were prepared through 5' RACE. TCRdb names NextSeq 500 as the instrument used. The TCR library protocol attached a unique molecular identifier to each TCR cDNA molecule to allow correction of PCR and sequencing errors. As for the original processing: TCR identification, UMI-based error correction and CDR3 extraction were all carried out with Decombinator tools. Expanded TCRs were defined as those above a frequency of 2 per 1,000, corresponding to the top 1% of the tumor frequency distribution. Expanded tumor TCRs statistically deemed absent (corrected P<0.05) from at least one tumor region were classed as regional, and all other expanded tumor TCRs were classed as ubiquitous. Renyi diversity was calculated using the R vegan package after each repertoire was subsampled 100 times to 5,000 TCRs. CDR3 similarity networks were built from amino acid triplet string-kernel similarity, with CDR3s being connected when pairwise similarity was above 0.82. Starting from the raw public reads, TCRdb applied fastp trimming at Q25, assembled clones with MiXCR and retained in-frame beta chains. Each CDR3 protein appears once, grouped with its most common genes and DNA. TCRdb, rather than the study authors, made the V and J calls. Across this sample there are 15,000 to 20,000 distinct CDR3 sequences, with 6.2% seen only once. The biggest ten clones account for 6.8% of the sample.

Explained via the paper, the time point label denotes: sample taken at primary tumor resection. Donors were some 78 patients with early-stage, untreated non-small cell lung cancer from the lung TRACERx cohort. Whole RNA extracted from tumor and nontumor lung tissue, or from cryopreserved PBMC samples, was used for TCR sequencing without cell sorting. Only patients for whom sufficient RNA was available from at least two tumor regions were selected for TCR sequencing. Before selection, tumor and adjacent nontumor lung specimens were reviewed by a lung pathologist. The source of this sequence is a male donor with early-stage non-small cell lung cancer. This specimen consisted of lung tumor tissue, obtained at surgery. The V and J genes are TRBV6-5 and TRBJ1-5; a tentative D call is TRBD1 (5 bases match). In nucleotides, the sequence is TGTGCCAGCAGTTACTCGCGGGGCGAGGGTCAGCCCCAGCATTTT. This is translated as CASSYSRGEGQPQHF.